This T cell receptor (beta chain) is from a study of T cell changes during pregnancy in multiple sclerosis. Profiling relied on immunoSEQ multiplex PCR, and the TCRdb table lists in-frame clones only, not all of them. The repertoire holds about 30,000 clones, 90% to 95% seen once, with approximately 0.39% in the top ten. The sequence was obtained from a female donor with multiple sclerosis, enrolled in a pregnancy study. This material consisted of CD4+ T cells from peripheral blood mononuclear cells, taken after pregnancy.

The CDR3 coding sequence is TGTGCCAGTAGTACGCAGGGCGATCAGCCCCAGCATTTT. Protein product: CASSTQGDQPQHF. The chain combines TRBV19 with TRBJ1-5, with D perhaps TRBD1 (5 bases). V dropped 4 bases and J dropped 5 bases, with 9 bases sitting between them. The V gene's germline CDR1 is LNHDA and CDR2 SQIVND (reference sequence). CDR3 length: 13 amino acids.